This is a list of T cell receptor beta chains from one sample in a study of OX40 agonist ivuxolimab in advanced cancers. Sequencing was performed with immunoSEQ multiplex PCR; in TCRdb, only in-frame clones are kept and a portion is missing. The sample includes 70,000 or so clones, 80% to 90% of them seen just once. Sequenced material: CD4+ or CD8+ T cells sorted from blood, taken in a trial of the OX40 agonist ivuxolimab. These receptors all stem from an adult with an advanced solid tumor such as melanoma, head and neck, liver or kidney cancer. The CDR3 runs from the conserved cysteine through the conserved F or W. The order of the fields is J gene, clone size, V gene, D gene, CDR3 protein, CDR3 DNA. A D gene is named only where the DNA matches it firmly. Rows give clone size only sometimes, using once, few, many, or a class for an expanded clone.

>TRBJ2-5|-|TRBV2|-
CASSEFQGETQYF
TGTGCCAGCAGTGAATTCCAGGGAGAGACCCAGTACTTC
>TRBJ2-3|-|TRBV10-3|-
CAISPGGVTDTQYF
TGTGCCATCAGCCCCGGGGGAGTCACAGATACGCAGTATTTT
>TRBJ2-5|-|TRBV2|-
CASRVVNGETQYF
TGTGCCAGCCGGGTTGTAAACGGTGAGACCCAGTACTTC
>TRBJ2-3|-|TRBV11-3|-
CASSLGAISTDTQYF
TGTGCCAGCAGCTTAGGAGCGATTAGCACAGATACGCAGTATTTT
>TRBJ2-6|-|TRBV6-4|-
CASSESRASGANVLTF
TGTGCCAGCAGTGAATCAAGGGCTTCTGGGGCCAACGTCCTGACTTTC
>TRBJ1-3|-|TRBV28|-
CASSLGRVQRRYF
TGTGCCAGCAGTTTAGGGCGGGTGCAGCGCAGGTATTTT
>TRBJ2-5|medium-sized|TRBV6-5|TRBD1
CASSYQGAGETQYF
TGTGCCAGCAGTTACCAGGGGGCGGGAGAGACCCAGTACTTC
>TRBJ2-1|-|TRBV9|-
CASSGVSSYNEQFF
TGTGCCAGCAGCGGGGTAAGCTCCTACAATGAGCAGTTCTTC
>TRBJ1-1|once|TRBV9|-
CASSPGGARGNTEAFF
TGTGCCAGCAGCCCGGGGGGGGCGAGAGGGAACACTGAAGCTTTCTTT
>TRBJ2-7|-|TRBV29-1|-
CSVEDPRGGHPSYEQYF
TGCAGCGTTGAAGACCCTCGCGGGGGACACCCTTCCTACGAGCAGTACTTC
>TRBJ2-7|-|TRBV2|TRBD1
CASGRDREDEQYF
TGTGCCAGTGGCCGGGACAGGGAGGACGAGCAGTACTTC
>TRBJ1-5|-|TRBV5-1|-
CASSPGTPGQPQHF
TGCGCCAGCAGCCCCGGGACCCCCGGTCAGCCCCAGCATTTT
>TRBJ2-2|-|TRBV4-2|TRBD1
CASSQPRQGPGELFF
TGTGCCAGCAGCCAACCAAGACAGGGGCCCGGGGAGCTGTTTTTT
>TRBJ1-3|-|TRBV5-1|-
CASSLGGTGSGNTIYF
TGCGCCAGCAGCTTGGGGGGCACCGGGTCTGGAAACACCATATATTTT
>TRBJ2-3|-|TRBV7-9|TRBD2
CASSFGGRGSDTQYF
TGTGCCAGCAGCTTCGGGGGGAGGGGTTCAGATACGCAGTATTTT
>TRBJ1-5|few|TRBV5-1|-
CASSEGPGQPQHF
TGCGCCAGCAGTGAGGGGCCCGGTCAGCCCCAGCATTTT
>TRBJ2-7|-|TRBV19|-
CASSIGAGPYEQYF
TGTGCCAGTAGTATCGGAGCGGGCCCCTACGAGCAGTACTTC
>TRBJ2-7|-|TRBV6-5|TRBD1
CASKSGTGSNEQYF
TGTGCCAGCAAGTCCGGGACAGGGTCTAACGAGCAGTACTTC
>TRBJ2-2|-|TRBV5-4|-
CASSQAPNTGELFF
TGTGCCAGCAGCCAAGCGCCGAACACCGGGGAGCTGTTTTTT
>TRBJ1-4|-|TRBV27|TRBD1
CASSTFSGTGGEKLFF
TGTGCCAGCAGTACCTTCTCCGGGACAGGGGGTGAAAAACTGTTTTTT
>TRBJ2-3|few|TRBV2|TRBD2
CATKREVADTQYF
TGTGCCACCAAGCGGGAGGTGGCAGATACGCAGTATTTT
>TRBJ2-7|-|TRBV5-1|TRBD1
CASSRDGTGSYEQYF
TGCGCCAGCAGCAGGGACGGGACAGGTTCCTACGAGCAGTACTTC
>TRBJ2-5|once|TRBV29-1|TRBD1
CSVEDRSYQETQYF
TGCAGCGTTGAGGACAGGTCGTACCAAGAGACCCAGTACTTC
>TRBJ2-3|-|TRBV4-1|TRBD2
CASSQARGGGTDTQYF
TGCGCCAGCAGCCAAGCGCGGGGGGGTGGCACAGATACGCAGTATTTT
>TRBJ2-3|-|TRBV28|-
CASSPSSTASTDTQYF
TGTGCCAGCAGTCCCTCCTCGACAGCTAGCACAGATACGCAGTATTTT
>TRBJ1-1|-|TRBV7-9|TRBD1
CASSPTGRDTEAFF
TGTGCCAGCAGCCCGACAGGGAGGGACACTGAAGCTTTCTTT
>TRBJ2-3|once|TRBV28|TRBD2
CASSPGTSGYTDTQYF
TGTGCCAGCAGTCCCGGGACTAGCGGCTACACAGATACGCAGTATTTT
>TRBJ1-2|-|TRBV2|-
CASSEDGPPGYTF
TGTGCCAGCAGTGAAGATGGTCCTCCAGGCTACACCTTC
>TRBJ1-2|-|TRBV4-1|TRBD1
CASSHPFHGTGVINGYTF
TGCGCCAGCAGCCACCCTTTCCACGGGACAGGGGTTATAAATGGCTACACCTTC
>TRBJ1-1|-|TRBV6-1|-
CASSEDWPNREAFF
TGTGCCAGCAGTGAAGATTGGCCAAACCGGGAAGCTTTCTTT
>TRBJ1-1|few|TRBV2|-
CASSEAYGGRNTEAFF
TGTGCCAGCAGTGAAGCCTATGGGGGAAGAAACACTGAAGCTTTCTTT
>TRBJ2-7|-|TRBV30|-
CAWSVQVRQYF
TGTGCCTGGAGTGTACAAGTGAGGCAGTACTTC
>TRBJ2-7|-|TRBV28|TRBD2
CASSQGLAEQYF
TGTGCCAGCAGCCAGGGACTAGCGGAGCAGTACTTC
>TRBJ2-7|-|TRBV7-2|TRBD2
CASSLASGFYEQYF
TGTGCCAGCAGCTTAGCTAGCGGGTTCTACGAGCAGTACTTC